This T cell receptor beta chain was sequenced for a study of post-analysis software for immune sequencing data. Study context: Several disease courses (relapsing-remitting, secondary progressive and progressive-relapsing) of multiple sclerosis were included.

Overall study results and limits: Comparison of patients with controls showed a handful of TRBV segments more frequent in patients, TRBV5-6, TRBV5-1 and TRBV20-1 among them.

The TCR beta cDNA libraries contained unique molecular identifiers. From the PCR reads, TCRdb called clonotypes with MiXCR, one entry per CDR3 protein. The sample lists about 800,000 distinct CDR3 sequences, 25% to 30% seen once, with around 0.56% in the top ten. Details on this clonotype: Its antigen is not known.

The germline V gene encodes CDR1 DFQATT and CDR2 SNEGSKA (reference sequence). The V gene lost 3 bases and the J gene lost 4 bases, with 15 bases spanning the gap. This CDR3 spans 14 amino acids. Specimen: blood. This chain uses TRBV20-1 with TRBJ2-5; D might be TRBD1 or TRBD2, each matching 5 bases. This TCR was sampled from a girl aged 10 to 17 with multiple sclerosis. The CDR3 loop reads CSASHTARGETQYF. Written as DNA, the CDR3 is TGCAGTGCTAGCCACACAGCGAGGGGAGAGACCCAGTACTTC.